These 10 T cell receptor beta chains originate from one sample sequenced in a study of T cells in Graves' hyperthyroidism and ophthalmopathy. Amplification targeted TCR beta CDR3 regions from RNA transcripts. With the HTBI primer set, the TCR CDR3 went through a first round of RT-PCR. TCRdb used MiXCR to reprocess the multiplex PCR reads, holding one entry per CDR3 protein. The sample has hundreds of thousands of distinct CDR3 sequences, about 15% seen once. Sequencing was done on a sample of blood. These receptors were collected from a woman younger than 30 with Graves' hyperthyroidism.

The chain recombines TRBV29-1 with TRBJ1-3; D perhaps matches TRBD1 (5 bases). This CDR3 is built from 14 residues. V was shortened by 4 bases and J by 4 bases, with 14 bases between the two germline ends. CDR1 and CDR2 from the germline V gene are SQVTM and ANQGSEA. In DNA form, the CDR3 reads TGCAGCGTTGGACAACCGGGGGGAGGAAACACCATATATTTT. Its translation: CSVGQPGGGNTIYF.

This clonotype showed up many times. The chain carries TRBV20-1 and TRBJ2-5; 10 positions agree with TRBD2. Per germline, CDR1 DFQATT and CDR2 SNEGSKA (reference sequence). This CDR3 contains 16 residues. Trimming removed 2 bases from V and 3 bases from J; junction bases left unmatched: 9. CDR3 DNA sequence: TGCAGTGCTAGAATACTAGCGGGACTCGTGAAAGAGACCCAGTACTTC. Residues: CSARILAGLVKETQYF.

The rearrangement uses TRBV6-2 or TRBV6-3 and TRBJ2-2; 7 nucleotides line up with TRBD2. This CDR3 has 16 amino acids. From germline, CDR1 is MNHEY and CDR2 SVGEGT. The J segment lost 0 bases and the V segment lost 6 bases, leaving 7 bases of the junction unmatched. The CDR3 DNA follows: TGTGCCAGCAGCCGGGGACTAAACTCGAACACCGGGGAGCTGTTTTTT. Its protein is CASSRGLNSNTGELFF.

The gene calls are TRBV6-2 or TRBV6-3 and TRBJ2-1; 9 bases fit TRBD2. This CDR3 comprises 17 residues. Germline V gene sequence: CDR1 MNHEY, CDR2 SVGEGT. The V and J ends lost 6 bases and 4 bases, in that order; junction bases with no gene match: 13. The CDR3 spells CASSHGIAGDLYNEQFF. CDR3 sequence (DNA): TGTGCCAGCAGCCACGGGATAGCGGGGGATTTATACAATGAGCAGTTCTTC.

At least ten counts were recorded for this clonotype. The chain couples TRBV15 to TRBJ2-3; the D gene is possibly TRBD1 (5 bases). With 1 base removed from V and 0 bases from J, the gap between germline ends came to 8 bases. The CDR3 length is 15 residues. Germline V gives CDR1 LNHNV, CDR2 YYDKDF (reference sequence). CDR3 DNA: TGTGCCACCAGCAGAGGTCGGACAAGCACAGATACGCAGTATTTT. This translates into CATSRGRTSTDTQYF.

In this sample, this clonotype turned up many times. The CDR3 loop reads CASSTGTSYEQYF. The CDR3, as DNA: TGTGCCAGCAGTACCGGGACCTCCTACGAGCAGTACTTC. The chain combines TRBV12-3 or TRBV12-4 with TRBJ2-7; D assignment may be TRBD1 or TRBD2 (5 bases each). This CDR3 region has 13 residues. V was pared by 5 bases and J by 0 bases, with 8 bases between.

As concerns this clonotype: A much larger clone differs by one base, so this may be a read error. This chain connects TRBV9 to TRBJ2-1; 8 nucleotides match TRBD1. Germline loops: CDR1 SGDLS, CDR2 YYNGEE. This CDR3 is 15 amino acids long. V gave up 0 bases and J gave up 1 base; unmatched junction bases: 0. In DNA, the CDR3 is TGTGCCAGCAGCGTAGGGACAGGGTCCTACAATGAGCAGTTCTTC. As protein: CASSVGTGSYNEQFF.

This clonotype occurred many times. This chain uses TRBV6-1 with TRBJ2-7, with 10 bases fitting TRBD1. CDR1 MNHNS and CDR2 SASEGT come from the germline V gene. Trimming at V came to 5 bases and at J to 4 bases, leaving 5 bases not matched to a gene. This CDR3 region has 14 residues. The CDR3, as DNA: TGTGCCAGCAGTTCGGACAGGGGGAGGTACGAGCAGTACTTC. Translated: CASSSDRGRYEQYF.

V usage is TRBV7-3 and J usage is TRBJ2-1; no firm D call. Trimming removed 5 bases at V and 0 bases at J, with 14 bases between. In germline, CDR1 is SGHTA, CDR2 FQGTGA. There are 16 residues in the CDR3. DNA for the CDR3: TGTGCCAGCAGCCAGGCCTACGGTAGCTCCTACAATGAGCAGTTCTTC. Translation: CASSQAYGSSYNEQFF.

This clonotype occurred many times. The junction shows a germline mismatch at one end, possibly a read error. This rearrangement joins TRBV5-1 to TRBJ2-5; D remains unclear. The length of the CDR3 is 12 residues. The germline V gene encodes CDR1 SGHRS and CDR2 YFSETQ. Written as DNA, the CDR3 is TGTGCCAGCAGCTTCGACCAAGAGACCCAGTACTTC. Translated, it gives CASSFDQETQYF.